One sample yielded the 22 T cell receptor beta chains listed below, sequenced in a study of cytomegalovirus exposure and HLA in healthy donors. Repertoires were generated with immunoSEQ multiplex PCR, while TCRdb's copy carries only in-frame clones and drops some. The table records 95,000 to 150,000 clones, more than 75% of them present only once. The source material was PBMCs. The receptors here all came from a woman in her 30s in good health and CMV-seronegative.

This chain connects TRBV7-9 to TRBJ2-3; TRBD2 matches 12 bases. J gave up 0 bases and V 0 bases, and 4 bases lay outside the gene matches. The germline V gene encodes CDR1 SEHNR and CDR2 FQNEAQ (reference sequence). The CDR3 covers 18 residues. Written as DNA, the CDR3 is TGTGCCAGCAGCTTAGCCCGACTAGCGGGGGCTAGCACAGATACGCAGTATTTT. Residues: CASSLARLAGASTDTQYF. Based on the CDR3 plus reference TRBV7-9 and TRBJ2-3, the full variable domain is DTGVSQNPRHKITKRGQNVTFRCDPISEHNRLYWYRQTLGQGPEFLTYFQNEAQLEKSRLLSDRFSAERPKGSFSTLEIQRTEQGDSAMYLCASSLARLAGASTDTQYFGPGTRLTVL.

V gene TRBV11-1 combines with J gene TRBJ1-5; tentatively, D is TRBD1 (6 bases). The CDR3 covers 15 residues. The ends were cut back, 5 bases at V and 3 bases at J, with 14 bases in the middle. Germline V gene data show CDR1 as SGHAT and CDR2 as FQDESV (reference sequence). DNA for the CDR3: TGTGCCAGCAGCCCCCCGGGACACGCCAATCAGCCCCAGCATTTT. This codes for CASSPPGHANQPQHF. Combining the CDR3 with reference TRBV11-1 and TRBJ1-5 gives the whole variable domain EAEVAQSPRYKITEKSQAVAFWCDPISGHATLYWYRQILGQGPELLVQFQDESVVDDSQLPKDRFSAERLKGVDSTLKIQPAELGDSAMYLCASSPPGHANQPQHFGDGTRLSIL.

The V call is TRBV5-6, the J call TRBJ1-2, with 10 positions matching TRBD1. The CDR3 has 15 amino acids. Per germline, CDR1 SGHDT and CDR2 YYEEEE. The junction had 3 bases not matched to a gene; V was cut back by 0 bases and J by 4 bases. The chain's CDR3 is CASSLVTGGFYGYTF. CDR3 sequence (DNA): TGTGCCAGCAGCTTGGTGACAGGGGGCTTCTATGGCTACACCTTC.

The rearrangement links TRBV5-1 to TRBJ2-7; 10 bases are a match to TRBD2. The CDR3 totals 15 residues. Trimming removed 1 base from V and 3 bases from J; junction bases left unmatched: 4. Germline V gene lookup returns CDR1 SGHRS and CDR2 YFSETQ. The CDR3 DNA sequence: TGCGCCAGCAGCTTGAACTTAGCGGGGGGCTACGAGCAGTACTTC. It encodes CASSLNLAGGYEQYF.

In this sample, this clone turned up once. The rearrangement joins TRBV6-1 to TRBJ1-2; unclear D gene. The germline V gene encodes CDR1 MNHNS and CDR2 SASEGT. V lost 3 bases and J 2 bases, leaving 7 bases between the germline ends. CDR3 length: 13 residues. DNA of the CDR3: TGTGCCAGCAGTGATTCAGTAAACTATGGCTACACCTTC. The encoded protein is CASSDSVNYGYTF.

Written as DNA, the CDR3 is TGTGCCAGCAGTTCCGGGATCAGGAACTATGGCTACACCTTC. Amino acid sequence: CASSSGIRNYGYTF. This rearrangement joins TRBV27 to TRBJ1-2; D is undetermined. This CDR3 contains 14 residues. CDR1 MNHEY and CDR2 SMNVEV come from the germline V gene (reference sequence). The V and J ends lost 4 bases and 2 bases respectively, with 11 bases between them.

The chain uses TRBV5-1 and TRBJ2-3; weak D call: TRBD1 (6 bases). The CDR3 consists of 16 residues. Trimming removed 0 bases at V and 0 bases at J, with 11 bases between. Germline V gene lookup returns CDR1 SGHRS and CDR2 YFSETQ. The CDR3 DNA is TGCGCCAGCAGCTTGGCCGGGACAAAAAGCACAGATACGCAGTATTTT. It yields the protein CASSLAGTKSTDTQYF.

This chain links TRBV2 with TRBJ1-6; a weak D match, TRBD1 (5 bases). The CDR3 runs to 12 residues. The V end lost 7 bases, the J end lost 5 bases, and 6 bases lay between the germline ends. Germline-derived CDR1 and CDR2 are SNHLY and FYNNEI. DNA of the CDR3: TGTGCCAGCACCAGGGATAATTCACCCCTCCACTTT. This sequence encodes CASTRDNSPLHF.

This clone showed up just a few times. This rearrangement joins TRBV27 to TRBJ2-1, with a possible D match to TRBD2 (6 bases). The CDR3 sequence is 16 residues long. Germline V CDR1 and CDR2: MNHEY, SMNVEV (reference sequence). V lost 2 bases, J lost 6 bases, and 17 bases lay in between. The CDR3 spells CASSLGAGTGFNEQFF. CDR3 nucleotide sequence: TGTGCCAGCAGTTTAGGGGCCGGGACTGGCTTCAATGAGCAGTTCTTC.

The chain couples TRBV5-1 to TRBJ2-5; 7 nucleotides agree with TRBD2. Trimming cost V 5 bases and J 1 base; bases outside gene matches: 5. CDR3 length equals 14 residues. CDR1 SGHRS and CDR2 YFSETQ come from the germline V gene. CDR3 in amino acids: CASRERGFQETQYF. CDR3 coding DNA: TGCGCCAGCAGGGAGCGGGGATTCCAAGAGACCCAGTACTTC.

J is TRBJ2-2 and V is TRBV7-2, with D possibly TRBD2 on 6 matching bases. The CDR3 contains 16 residues. Per the germline V gene, CDR1 is SGHTA and CDR2 is FQGNSA. The germline V and J ends were trimmed by 4 bases and 2 bases, with 14 bases remaining between them. CDR3 DNA sequence: TGTGCCAGCAGCTCCCCGGGACTTCCTAACACCGGGGAGCTGTTTTTT. This translates into CASSSPGLPNTGELFF.

This chain uses TRBV7-9 with TRBJ2-1; tentatively, D is TRBD2 (5 bases). This CDR3 is 15 amino acids long. The germline V gene has CDR1 SEHNR and CDR2 FQNEAQ (reference sequence). V was cut by 5 bases and J by 4 bases, with 15 bases left in between. This chain's CDR3 is CASSPRGALYNEQFF. In DNA, the CDR3 is TGTGCCAGCAGCCCTCGGGGAGCGTTGTACAATGAGCAGTTCTTC.

The chain joins TRBV5-6 to TRBJ2-7; 8 bases match TRBD1. The CDR3 covers 14 residues. From germline, CDR1 is SGHDT and CDR2 YYEEEE. Losses at the gene ends were 3 bases for V and 3 bases for J; bases not matched to a gene: 5. The CDR3 protein is CASSWSGQVYEQYF. Written as DNA, the CDR3 is TGTGCCAGCAGCTGGTCGGGACAGGTCTACGAGCAGTACTTC.

This sequence joins TRBV19 and TRBJ2-5; the D gene is possibly TRBD2 (7 bases). The CDR3 loop spans 15 amino acids. V lost 8 bases to trimming and J lost 4 bases, with 20 bases between them. The germline V gene has CDR1 LNHDA and CDR2 SQIVND (reference sequence). The CDR3 protein is CASGVGGPETETQYF. The CDR3 DNA is TGTGCCAGTGGGGTGGGGGGGCCCGAGACAGAGACCCAGTACTTC.

V is TRBV5-3 and J is TRBJ1-2; D remains ambiguous. TRBV5-3 is an ORF, with its function uncertain. The CDR3 totals 13 residues. V was pared by 4 bases and J by 8 bases, with 15 bases between. The CDR3, as DNA: TGTGCCAGAAGCCCAAAGAGTTCCGCCGGCTACACCTTC. The encoded protein is CARSPKSSAGYTF.

The chain has TRBV11-3 and TRBJ2-3; no firm D call. The CDR3 consists of 13 residues. The germline V gene encodes CDR1 SGHNT and CDR2 YENEEA. V lost 2 bases to trimming and J lost 0 bases, with 3 bases between them. The CDR3, as DNA: TGTGCCAGCAGCTTAACTAGCACAGATACGCAGTATTTT. Its translation is CASSLTSTDTQYF.

This chain uses TRBV6-5 with TRBJ2-7, with 8 bases identical to TRBD1. Germline trimming cut 6 bases from V and 0 bases from J; bases unmatched to any gene: 7. This CDR3 is built from 15 residues. CDR1 MNHEY and CDR2 SVGAGI come from the germline V gene. CDR3 amino acids: CASRLTGGSSYEQYF. The CDR3 nucleotides read TGTGCCAGCAGACTTACAGGGGGAAGCTCCTACGAGCAGTACTTC.

The V and J genes are TRBV19 and TRBJ1-4; the D is unclear. CDR1 is LNHDA and CDR2 is SQIVND in the germline V gene (reference sequence). The CDR3 has 15 residues. V dropped 5 bases and J dropped 0 bases, with 10 bases sitting between them. The CDR3 DNA sequence: TGTGCCAGTAGTCCAACACCTGCAACTAATGAAAAACTGTTTTTT. This gives the protein CASSPTPATNEKLFF.

The chain uses TRBV21-1 and TRBJ1-6; the listed D gene, TRBD1, was not tested against the DNA. TRBV21-1 is marked as a pseudogene. This CDR3 contains 18 residues. In DNA, the CDR3 is TGTGCCAGCAGCAAAGGTTCAGGGAAGACTTCCTATAATTCACCCCTCCACTTT. Protein product: CASSKGSGKTSYNSPLHF.

The chain employs TRBV5-1 and TRBJ2-7; possibly TRBD1 for D (6 bases). This CDR3 is built from 14 residues. V lost 4 bases and J lost 5, with 16 bases in between. Germline CDR1 is SGHRS and CDR2 is YFSETQ. The CDR3 region has the DNA TGCGCCAGCAGCCCGACAGGACTTGGGGACGAGCAGTACTTC. Translated, it gives CASSPTGLGDEQYF. The full variable domain, rest sourced from reference TRBV5-1 and TRBJ2-7, is KAGVTQTPRYLIKTRGQQVTLSCSPISGHRSVSWYQQTPGQGLQFLFEYFSETQRNKGNFPGRFSGRQFSNSRSEMNVSTLELGDSALYLCASSPTGLGDEQYFGPGTRLTVT.

This sequence joins TRBV18 and TRBJ2-6; D call uncertain. Germline V gene data show CDR1 as KGHSH and CDR2 as LQKENI. This CDR3 spans 15 amino acids. V lost 5 bases, J lost 1 base, and 9 bases lay in between. The CDR3 spells CASSSTRSGANVLTF. The CDR3 coding sequence is TGTGCCAGCTCATCGACACGATCTGGGGCCAACGTCCTGACTTTC.

The chain recombines TRBV2 with TRBJ2-2, with a possible D match to TRBD1 (5 bases). Germline V CDR1 and CDR2: SNHLY, FYNNEI. This CDR3 contains 15 residues. Trimming removed 5 bases from V and 3 bases from J, with 13 bases in between. The CDR3 nucleotides read TGTGCCAGCAGTATGACAGAAGGGGACACCGGGGAGCTGTTTTTT. It yields the protein CASSMTEGDTGELFF.